This TCR beta chain was documented in a study of blood T cell repertoires in COVID-19. This table comes from immunoSEQ multiplex PCR, and its TCRdb copy is limited to in-frame clones, with some not included. The sample consists of hundreds of thousands of clones, roughly nine tenths of them appearing once. Germline CDR1 reads SGHDT; CDR2 reads YYEEEE. Trimming left V 0 bases short and J 7 bases short, with 13 bases between. The length of the CDR3 is 14 residues. Sequenced: peripheral blood. The sequence came from a man aged 40-55 years with acute or convalescent COVID-19. The rearrangement uses TRBV5-6 and TRBJ2-5, with D possibly being TRBD2 (6 bases). In nucleotides, the CDR3 is TGTGCCAGCAGCTTGGCGGGGGATCTGAGGACCCAGTACTTC. This codes for CASSLAGDLRTQYF.